In this sample, the clone carrying this T cell receptor (beta chain) turned up once. The data stem from a study of T cell changes during pregnancy in multiple sclerosis. Germline lookup yields CDR1 MNHNS and CDR2 SASEGT. There are 14 residues in the CDR3. Trimming took 2 bases from V and 10 from J, leaving 15 bases between them. The assay was immunoSEQ multiplex PCR, and TCRdb's table has in-frame clones only and misses some. The table lists approximately 120,000 clones, about 96% of them singletons, with over 0.35% in the top ten. The gene calls are TRBV6-1 and TRBJ2-1, with a tentative D call TRBD2 (6 bases). This sequence was found in a female donor with multiple sclerosis, enrolled in a pregnancy study. The input for sequencing was peripheral blood, taken after pregnancy. CDR3 loop: CASSELRGIGEQFF. The CDR3 DNA reads TGTGCCAGCAGTGAACTGCGGGGCATAGGCGAGCAGTTCTTC.